A selection of T cell receptor beta chains follows, all from one sample in a study of blood T cell repertoires in COVID-19. The data were produced by immunoSEQ multiplex PCR, yet TCRdb's version contains in-frame clones alone and is incomplete. The sample has some 150,000 clones; roughly 80% are singletons. Source material: peripheral blood. The receptors stem from a woman in her seventies with COVID-19, enrolled during active disease. The CDR3 runs from the conserved cysteine through the conserved F or W. D genes are given only for firm matches. A row's size may be missing; if present it is once, few, many or a size class.

V gene: TRBV7-2
D gene: TRBD2
J gene: TRBJ2-3
clone size: NA
CDR3 protein: CASSFELAGATDTQYF
CDR3 DNA: TGTGCCAGCAGCTTTGAACTAGCGGGGGCCACAGATACGCAGTATTTT

V gene: TRBV9
D gene: TRBD1
J gene: TRBJ1-1
clone size: NA
CDR3 protein: CASSPSLDRGAFF
CDR3 DNA: TGTGCCAGCAGCCCCTCATTGGACAGGGGAGCTTTCTTT

V gene: TRBV2
D gene: NA
J gene: TRBJ1-4
clone size: NA
CDR3 protein: CASSEEGWGEKLFF
CDR3 DNA: TGTGCCAGCAGTGAGGAGGGGTGGGGTGAAAAACTGTTTTTT

V gene: TRBV27
D gene: TRBD2
J gene: TRBJ2-7
clone size: once
CDR3 protein: CASSLFGTSGLGSRQQYF
CDR3 DNA: TGTGCCAGCAGTTTATTCGGGACTAGCGGACTGGGGAGTAGACAGCAGTACTTC

V gene: TRBV2
D gene: TRBD1
J gene: TRBJ2-7
clone size: NA
CDR3 protein: CASSAGTGGPNEQYF
CDR3 DNA: TGTGCCAGCAGCGCCGGGACAGGGGGCCCCAACGAGCAGTACTTC

V gene: TRBV5-4
D gene: NA
J gene: TRBJ2-1
clone size: NA
CDR3 protein: CASSMPTLANGEQFF
CDR3 DNA: TGTGCCAGCAGCATGCCGACCCTAGCAAATGGTGAGCAGTTCTTC

V gene: TRBV15
D gene: NA
J gene: TRBJ2-3
clone size: NA
CDR3 protein: CATSRDSDGNTDTQYF
CDR3 DNA: TGTGCCACCAGCAGAGATTCCGACGGGAACACAGATACGCAGTATTTT

V gene: TRBV6-2/TRBV6-3
D gene: NA
J gene: TRBJ2-4
clone size: NA
CDR3 protein: CASSFRRERAKNIQYF
CDR3 DNA: TGTGCCAGCAGTTTTCGGAGGGAAAGAGCCAAAAACATTCAGTACTTC

V gene: TRBV6-5
D gene: TRBD2
J gene: TRBJ2-7
clone size: NA
CDR3 protein: CASSLSRTSGDEQYF
CDR3 DNA: TGTGCCAGCAGCCTTTCCAGGACTAGCGGGGACGAGCAGTACTTC

V gene: TRBV7-2
D gene: TRBD1
J gene: TRBJ1-2
clone size: NA
CDR3 protein: CASSLGWDRPLYGYTF
CDR3 DNA: TGTGCCAGCAGCTTAGGATGGGACAGGCCTCTCTATGGCTACACCTTC

V gene: TRBV2
D gene: TRBD2
J gene: TRBJ2-7
clone size: NA
CDR3 protein: CASAGLAGGGGYEQYF
CDR3 DNA: TGTGCCAGCGCGGGACTAGCGGGGGGAGGGGGCTACGAGCAGTACTTC

V gene: TRBV27
D gene: TRBD1
J gene: TRBJ2-2
clone size: NA
CDR3 protein: CASSLGDRGYTGELFF
CDR3 DNA: TGTGCCAGCAGTTTAGGGGACAGGGGGTATACCGGGGAGCTGTTTTTT

V gene: TRBV30
D gene: NA
J gene: TRBJ1-3
clone size: NA
CDR3 protein: CAWSVPGGRNTIYF
CDR3 DNA: TGTGCCTGGAGTGTGCCCGGGGGAAGAAACACCATATATTTT

V gene: TRBV7-8
D gene: NA
J gene: TRBJ1-3
clone size: NA
CDR3 protein: CASSLEWENTIYF
CDR3 DNA: TGTGCCAGCAGCTTAGAATGGGAGAACACCATATATTTT

V gene: TRBV6-5
D gene: TRBD2
J gene: TRBJ2-7
clone size: NA
CDR3 protein: CASSYSTSGTYEQYF
CDR3 DNA: TGTGCCAGCAGTTACTCGACTAGCGGGACCTACGAGCAGTACTTC

V gene: TRBV7-9
D gene: NA
J gene: TRBJ1-5
clone size: NA
CDR3 protein: CASSREGGGQPQHF
CDR3 DNA: TGTGCCAGCTCCAGGGAGGGGGGAGGTCAGCCCCAGCATTTT

V gene: TRBV7-9
D gene: NA
J gene: TRBJ1-2
clone size: NA
CDR3 protein: CASSFDPAGGYTF
CDR3 DNA: TGTGCCAGCAGCTTCGACCCTGCCGGGGGCTACACCTTC

V gene: TRBV14
D gene: TRBD2
J gene: TRBJ2-5
clone size: NA
CDR3 protein: CASSPLAVQETQYF
CDR3 DNA: TGTGCCAGCAGCCCACTAGCGGTACAAGAGACCCAGTACTTC

V gene: TRBV7-9
D gene: NA
J gene: TRBJ1-1
clone size: NA
CDR3 protein: CASSSLPSAVNTEAFF
CDR3 DNA: TGTGCCAGCAGCTCCCTCCCCTCCGCGGTGAACACTGAAGCTTTCTTT

V gene: TRBV6-2/TRBV6-3
D gene: TRBD1
J gene: TRBJ2-2
clone size: NA
CDR3 protein: CASSQGAPTTGELFF
CDR3 DNA: TGTGCCAGCAGTCAGGGGGCGCCGACGACCGGGGAGCTGTTTTTT

V gene: TRBV7-8
D gene: NA
J gene: TRBJ2-3
clone size: NA
CDR3 protein: CASSRRTDTQYF
CDR3 DNA: TGTGCCAGCAGCCGACGGACAGATACGCAGTATTTT

V gene: TRBV9
D gene: TRBD1
J gene: TRBJ1-1
clone size: NA
CDR3 protein: CASSPQGAGNTEAFF
CDR3 DNA: TGTGCCAGCAGTCCACAGGGGGCCGGGAACACTGAAGCTTTCTTT

V gene: TRBV28
D gene: TRBD1
J gene: TRBJ1-2
clone size: NA
CDR3 protein: CASSSGTGALANYGYTF
CDR3 DNA: TGTGCCAGCAGTTCCGGGACAGGGGCCCTAGCTAACTATGGCTACACCTTC

V gene: TRBV19
D gene: TRBD1
J gene: TRBJ2-7
clone size: NA
CDR3 protein: CASSIGTGIDEQYF
CDR3 DNA: TGTGCCAGTAGTATCGGGACAGGGATCGACGAGCAGTACTTC

V gene: TRBV10-3
D gene: NA
J gene: TRBJ1-5
clone size: NA
CDR3 protein: CATKRDLSNQPQHF
CDR3 DNA: TGTGCCACTAAGCGGGATCTTAGCAATCAGCCCCAGCATTTT

V gene: TRBV25-1
D gene: NA
J gene: TRBJ1-1
clone size: NA
CDR3 protein: CASRGEGGPTEAFF
CDR3 DNA: TGTGCCAGCAGGGGGGAGGGAGGGCCTACTGAAGCTTTCTTT

V gene: TRBV7-7
D gene: NA
J gene: TRBJ2-1
clone size: NA
CDR3 protein: CASSLGPGGNEQFF
CDR3 DNA: TGTGCTAGCAGCTTAGGGCCGGGTGGAAATGAGCAGTTCTTC

V gene: TRBV3-1/TRBV3-2
D gene: TRBD1
J gene: TRBJ1-2
clone size: NA
CDR3 protein: CASSQDPGTGGAGGYTF
CDR3 DNA: TGTGCCAGCAGCCAAGATCCCGGGACAGGGGGCGCGGGTGGCTACACCTTC

V gene: TRBV2
D gene: NA
J gene: TRBJ1-5
clone size: NA
CDR3 protein: CASKAGNQPQHF
CDR3 DNA: TGTGCCAGCAAAGCAGGGAATCAGCCCCAGCATTTT

V gene: TRBV4-1
D gene: TRBD1
J gene: TRBJ1-2
clone size: NA
CDR3 protein: CASTPDRGNYGYTF
CDR3 DNA: TGCGCCAGCACCCCGGACAGGGGTAACTATGGCTACACCTTC

V gene: TRBV7-6
D gene: TRBD2
J gene: TRBJ2-5
clone size: once
CDR3 protein: CASSLEAASGEETQYF
CDR3 DNA: TGTGCCAGCAGCTTAGAAGCGGCTAGCGGAGAAGAGACCCAGTACTTC

V gene: TRBV5-1
D gene: NA
J gene: TRBJ1-1
clone size: NA
CDR3 protein: CASSRDMGGTEAFF
CDR3 DNA: TGCGCCAGCAGCCGGGACATGGGTGGCACTGAAGCTTTCTTT

V gene: TRBV7-9
D gene: NA
J gene: TRBJ2-2
clone size: NA
CDR3 protein: CASSLGQGNTGELFF
CDR3 DNA: TGTGCCAGCAGCTTGGGTCAGGGAAACACCGGGGAGCTGTTTTTT

V gene: TRBV5-4
D gene: NA
J gene: TRBJ2-4
clone size: once
CDR3 protein: CASSSGLGGKNIQYF
CDR3 DNA: TGTGCCAGCAGCTCGGGTTTAGGTGGCAAAAACATTCAGTACTTC

V gene: TRBV19
D gene: NA
J gene: TRBJ1-5
clone size: many
CDR3 protein: CASSPDRDQPQHF
CDR3 DNA: TGTGCCAGTAGTCCCGACAGAGATCAGCCCCAGCATTTT

V gene: TRBV5-6
D gene: TRBD1
J gene: TRBJ2-7
clone size: NA
CDR3 protein: CASSLETGFYEQYF
CDR3 DNA: TGTGCCAGCAGCTTAGAGACAGGGTTCTACGAGCAGTACTTC

V gene: TRBV7-2
D gene: NA
J gene: TRBJ1-2
clone size: NA
CDR3 protein: CASSPRLTLTGRDGYTF
CDR3 DNA: TGTGCCAGCAGCCCACGACTTACCTTAACAGGGAGGGATGGCTACACCTTC

V gene: TRBV7-9
D gene: NA
J gene: TRBJ1-1
clone size: few
CDR3 protein: CASSYPGTLKAFF
CDR3 DNA: TGTGCCAGCAGTTACCCCGGGACACTAAAAGCTTTCTTT

V gene: TRBV12-3/TRBV12-4
D gene: TRBD1
J gene: TRBJ2-4
clone size: NA
CDR3 protein: CASSPGTAKYF
CDR3 DNA: TGTGCCAGCAGTCCAGGGACAGCAAAGTACTTC

V gene: TRBV25-1
D gene: NA
J gene: TRBJ1-1
clone size: NA
CDR3 protein: CASSGAGNTEAFF
CDR3 DNA: TGTGCCAGCAGTGGCGCAGGGAACACTGAAGCTTTCTTT

V gene: TRBV5-1
D gene: NA
J gene: TRBJ2-7
clone size: NA
CDR3 protein: CASSLASRADEQYF
CDR3 DNA: TGCGCCAGCAGCTTGGCGAGCAGGGCGGACGAGCAGTACTTC